The 27 T cell receptor beta chains reported below all come from one sample, sequenced in a study of blood T cells in healthy people across ages (dated by TCRdb to between 2014 and 2017). Library preparation used 5' RACE. The sample was run on an Illumina HiSeq 2500. The second PCR ran for roughly 7 to 12 cycles and used a J-beta primer mix along with a sample-barcoded 5' primer. Clones were called with MiXCR by TCRdb after fastp trimmed the public reads at Q25, and only in-frame beta chains were retained. Rows are combined by CDR3 protein, so each entry shows the most common genes and DNA. A total of 1.5 million to 2 million distinct CDR3 sequences appear in this sample, 28% of them only once. The ten largest clones capture 7.7% of the sample. Input material: blood. These receptors all stem from a woman in her 30s in good health.

A remark on this clonotype: A much more abundant neighbour one base away suggests this may be a read error. This chain connects TRBV7-3 to TRBJ2-4; 8 nucleotides match TRBD2. TRBJ2-5 matches the DNA end more closely, so the J call is doubtful. This CDR3 comprises 16 residues. CDR1 and CDR2 from the germline V gene are SGHTA and FQGTGA. Here the CDR3 reads CASSLGRAGEGETQYF. The CDR3 region has the DNA TGTGCCAGCAGCTTAGGGCGAGCGGGGGAGGGAGAGACCCAGTACTTC.

On this clonotype itself: This could be a read error, since a much larger clone is one nucleotide away. The chain combines TRBV10-3 with TRBJ2-1; the match to TRBD2 covers 8 bases. The CDR3 has 19 residues. Germline values: CDR1 ENHRY, CDR2 SYGVKD. V lost 4 bases and J lost 13; bases outside the gene matches: 27. CDR3 in amino acids: CAISARDRASGPFKETQFF. CDR3 bases: TGTGCCATCAGTGCCAGGGACCGGGCTAGCGGGCCCTTTAAAGAGACCCAGTTCTTC.

The chain uses TRBV18 and TRBJ2-2; 15 nucleotides match TRBD2. CDR1 KGHSH and CDR2 LQKENI come from the germline V gene. V shed 2 bases and J 5 bases; nucleotides not matched to a gene: 6. The CDR3 is made up of 18 amino acids. CDR3 DNA sequence: TGTGCCAGCTCACCATTACCGGGACTAGCGGGAGGAACCGGGGAGCTGTTTTTT. This gives the protein CASSPLPGLAGGTGELFF.

Comment on this clonotype: With a much larger clone just one base away, this may be a read error. CDR3 residues: CGVAAGGTADTQYF. In nucleotides, the CDR3 is TGCGGCGTCGCAGCGGGGGGGACCGCAGATACGCAGTATTTT. The chain employs TRBV29-1 and TRBJ2-3; 10 nucleotides agree with TRBD2. The CDR3 loop spans 14 amino acids. The germline V gene has CDR1 SQVTM and CDR2 ANQGSEA.

Worth noting for this clonotype: A read error is possible here, since a much larger clone lies one base away. The chain couples TRBV6-6 to TRBJ2-6; D ambiguous. This CDR3 has 12 residues. Germline loops: CDR1 MNHNY, CDR2 SVGAGI (reference sequence). V was shortened by 8 bases and J by 1 base, with 3 bases between the two germline ends. The CDR3 bases are TGTGCCAGCTGGTCTGGGGCCAACGTCCTGACTTTC. This sequence encodes CASWSGANVLTF.

In regard to this clonotype: A junction boundary mismatches the germline segment, possibly from a read error. The chain links TRBV12-3 or TRBV12-4 to TRBJ2-1; unclear D gene. This CDR3 region has 13 residues. The CDR3 nucleotides read TGTGCCGGCAGCCCCGTAGGAGCCAATGAGCAGTTCTTC. Translating it yields CAGSPVGANEQFF.

V and J are TRBV28 and TRBJ1-1; 10 bases line up with TRBD1. The J segment lost 1 base and the V segment lost 5 bases, leaving 10 bases of the junction unmatched. Germline values: CDR1 MDHEN, CDR2 SYDVKM. The CDR3 contains 17 residues. The CDR3 DNA follows: TGTGCCAGCAGTACCTATGGACAGGGGGTAACGAACACTGAAGCTTTCTTT. Translating gives CASSTYGQGVTNTEAFF. Together with reference TRBV28 and TRBJ1-1, the CDR3 gives the full variable domain: DVKVTQSSRYLVKRTGEKVFLECVQDMDHENMFWYRQDPGLGLRLIYFSYDVKMKEKGDIPEGYSVSREKKERFSLILESASTNQTSMYLCASSTYGQGVTNTEAFFGQGTRLTVV.

The gene calls are TRBV2 and TRBJ2-7; TRBD1 matches 7 bases. V dropped 8 bases and J dropped 4; count of bases not matched to a gene: 5. Germline CDR1 is SNHLY and CDR2 is FYNNEI. This CDR3 contains 12 residues. CDR3: CASRGQPYEQYF. In nucleotides, the CDR3 is TGTGCCAGCCGGGGACAGCCATACGAGCAGTACTTC.

This chain joins TRBV7-9 and TRBJ2-7; TRBD1 aligns across 9 bases. V was clipped by 3 bases and J by 7 bases; unmatched bases: 16. The V gene's germline CDR1 is SEHNR and CDR2 FQNEAQ (reference sequence). CDR3 size: 17 residues. The CDR3 coding sequence is TGTGCCAGCAGCTTCCTCGACGAGGACAGGGGATTGGGGGAGCAGTACTTC. Its protein product is CASSFLDEDRGLGEQYF.

V usage is TRBV28 and J usage is TRBJ2-5; TRBD2 is a possible D gene (5 bases). The better agreement between TRBJ2-7 and the DNA end casts doubt on the J call. Per germline, CDR1 MDHEN and CDR2 SYDVKM. The CDR3 sequence is 14 residues long. The CDR3 DNA reads TGTGCCAGCACCTCGGTCGGAGGAATCCACGAGCAGTACTTC. It codes for CASTSVGGIHEQYF.

This clonotype was seen a handful of times. This sequence joins TRBV5-1 and TRBJ2-7, with D possibly matching TRBD1 (6 bases). V was trimmed by 7 bases and J by 1 base, leaving 18 bases between them. CDR3 length equals 15 residues. Germline-derived CDR1 and CDR2 are SGHRS and YFSETQ. CDR3 sequence reads: CASAFVTGSSYEQYF. The CDR3 DNA reads TGCGCCAGCGCATTTGTGACAGGCTCATCCTACGAGCAGTACTTC.

A few counts support this clonotype. The chain uses TRBV9 and TRBJ2-6, with D possibly called TRBD1 or TRBD2 (5 bases each). Germline V gives CDR1 SGDLS, CDR2 YYNGEE. The CDR3 has 18 amino acids. Trimming pared 0 bases from V and 0 bases from J, leaving 13 bases between. CDR3 loop: CASSVGGNDGSGANVLTF. The CDR3 DNA reads TGTGCCAGCAGCGTAGGGGGGAATGACGGCTCTGGGGCCAACGTCCTGACTTTC.

The J gene is TRBJ2-5, the V gene TRBV7-6, with 9 bases fitting TRBD2. CDR3 length equals 16 residues. In germline, CDR1 is SGHVS, CDR2 FNYEAQ. The J segment lost 4 bases and the V segment lost 2 bases, leaving 8 bases of the junction unmatched. The CDR3 coding sequence is TGTGCCAGCAGCTTAAGTAGCGGGAGATTTAGAGAGACCCAGTACTTC. Translation: CASSLSSGRFRETQYF.

The chain has TRBV9 and TRBJ1-3, with 9 bases matching TRBD1. Per germline, CDR1 SGDLS and CDR2 YYNGEE. The trim removed 0 bases at V and 4 bases at J, leaving 8 bases unmatched. The CDR3 is 17 amino acids. Here the CDR3 DNA reads TGTGCCAGCAGCGTAGAGGGACAGGGATCTGCCGGAAACACCATATATTTT. Protein: CASSVEGQGSAGNTIYF.

The rearrangement uses TRBV2 and TRBJ1-2, with TRBD1 as a possible D gene (5 bases). V lost 2 bases and J lost 2, with 9 bases in between. CDR3 length: 14 amino acids. Germline CDR1 reads SNHLY; CDR2 reads FYNNEI. CDR3 nucleotide sequence: TGTGCCAGCAGTGAACAGGGATCAAACTATGGCTACACCTTC. Translated: CASSEQGSNYGYTF.

This clonotype was counted at least ten times. CDR3: CSVLPRDEQFF. The DNA of the CDR3 is TGCAGCGTTCTTCCCCGGGATGAGCAGTTCTTC. The V gene is TRBV29-1, the J gene TRBJ2-1; D gene unclear. Germline V gene data show CDR1 as SQVTM and CDR2 as ANQGSEA. CDR3 length: 11 amino acids. V was shortened by 5 bases and J by 8 bases, with 10 bases between the two germline ends.

This clonotype was seen more than once but under ten times. The genes are TRBV29-1 and TRBJ2-5, with D maybe TRBD1 (6 bases). The CDR3 sequence is 13 residues long. Per the germline V gene, CDR1 is SQVTM and CDR2 is ANQGSEA. V was cut by 6 bases and J by 5 bases, with 16 bases left in between. The CDR3 DNA follows: TGCAGCGTGGAGGCAGGGGTGGGTGAGACCCAGTACTTC. Residues: CSVEAGVGETQYF. Filled out from reference TRBV29-1 and TRBJ2-5, the complete variable domain reads SAVISQKPSRDICQRGTSLTIQCQVDSQVTMMFWYRQQPGQSLTLIATANQGSEATYESGFVIDKFPISRPNLTFSTLTVSNMSPEDSSIYLCSVEAGVGETQYFGPGTRLLVL.

The V and J genes are TRBV7-9 and TRBJ2-3; tentatively, D is TRBD2 (6 bases). The CDR3 loop spans 15 amino acids. V lost 5 bases to trimming and J lost 5 bases, with 17 bases between them. CDR1 is SEHNR and CDR2 is FQNEAQ in the germline V gene (reference sequence). CDR3: CASSPGVRDGDTQYF. The CDR3 DNA reads as TGTGCCAGCAGCCCTGGGGTGCGGGATGGAGATACGCAGTATTTT.

The genes are TRBV3-1 and TRBJ2-5, with 7 nucleotides matching TRBD1. Germline V gene sequence: CDR1 LGHDT, CDR2 YNNKEL (reference sequence). This CDR3 has 16 amino acids. With 1 base clipped from V and 5 bases from J, the junction kept 10 bases outside the gene matches. The CDR3 nucleotides read TGTGCCAGCAGCCAAGCCGACAGGGTATTAGAGGAGACCCAGTACTTC. Translating gives CASSQADRVLEETQYF.

This clonotype was detected only once. The chain has TRBV18 and TRBJ2-7; perhaps TRBD2 as D (7 bases). Germline V gene sequence: CDR1 KGHSH, CDR2 LQKENI. The CDR3 runs 15 residues. Trimming took off 2 bases at V and 7 bases at J, with 18 bases between the two ends. This CDR3 is CASSPRGGPYNEQYF. The CDR3 nucleotides are TGTGCCAGCTCACCAAGGGGGGGCCCCTACAATGAGCAGTACTTC.

V gene TRBV19 combines with J gene TRBJ1-5; possibly TRBD1 for D (6 bases). Trimming cost V 8 bases and J 2 bases, with 16 bases left between them. CDR1 is LNHDA and CDR2 is SQIVND in the germline V gene (reference sequence). This CDR3 has 15 residues. The CDR3 reads CASGGQPVRNQPQHF. As DNA, the CDR3 is TGTGCCAGTGGAGGACAGCCGGTTCGCAATCAGCCCCAGCATTTT.

This clonotype was seen only a few times. The chain uses TRBV12-3 or TRBV12-4 and TRBJ1-1; D might be TRBD1 (6 bases). Trimming pared 7 bases from V and 0 bases from J, leaving 15 bases between. The CDR3 contains 15 residues. In nucleotides, the CDR3 is TGTGCCAGCATCACAACAGGGACATTGAACACTGAAGCTTTCTTT. Its translation is CASITTGTLNTEAFF.

This clonotype was seen a handful of times. The chain carries TRBV3-1 and TRBJ1-5; tentatively, D is TRBD1 (6 bases). Trimming pared 1 base from V and 6 bases from J, leaving 13 bases between. Germline V gene lookup returns CDR1 LGHDT and CDR2 YNNKEL (reference sequence). This CDR3 comprises 15 residues. Written as DNA, the CDR3 is TGTGCCAGCAGCCAAGCACAGGGTCAGGCTCAGCCCCAGCATTTT. Its protein product is CASSQAQGQAQPQHF.

V usage is TRBV20-1 and J usage is TRBJ1-2, with D possibly TRBD1 on 5 matching bases. V shed 8 bases and J shed 4 bases, with 17 bases lying between them. CDR1 and CDR2 from the germline V gene are DFQATT and SNEGSKA (reference sequence). This CDR3 is 13 amino acids long. CDR3 protein: CSSQQVASYGYTF. The CDR3 bases are TGCAGTTCACAACAGGTTGCGAGCTATGGCTACACCTTC.

This clonotype came up a few times. The chain employs TRBV12-3 or TRBV12-4 and TRBJ1-1; possibly TRBD1 for D (6 bases). The V end lost 8 bases, the J end lost 2 bases, and 9 bases lay between the germline ends. This CDR3 has 12 residues. CDR3 DNA: TGTGCCAGCGGACAGTTAAACACTGAAGCTTTCTTT. Its protein product is CASGQLNTEAFF.

The chain joins TRBV3-1 to TRBJ1-5, with D perhaps matching TRBD1 (5 bases). The CDR3 covers 14 residues. V was cut by 5 bases and J by 0 bases, with 8 bases left in between. Germline V CDR1 and CDR2: LGHDT, YNNKEL (reference sequence). The CDR3 DNA reads TGTGCCAGCAGCGGGACCCATAGCAATCAGCCCCAGCATTTT. Protein sequence: CASSGTHSNQPQHF.

This clonotype has more than one count but fewer than ten. A junction boundary mismatches the germline segment, possibly from a read error. The chain couples TRBV5-1 to TRBJ2-7; 7 bases line up with TRBD2. The germline CDR1 and CDR2 sequences are SGHRS and YFSETQ. CDR3 length equals 16 residues. CDR3 DNA sequence: TGCGCCAGCAGTCCTGGAGCGGCTAGCGGAACCTACGGGCAGTACTTC. The encoded protein is CASSPGAASGTYGQYF.